A selection of T cell receptor beta chains follows, all from one sample in a study of shared T cell receptors in the human thymus. Clones were read by immunoSEQ multiplex PCR, and TCRdb kept only the in-frame ones, dropping some. The data show about 380,000 clones, over 90% seen once. The sequencing sample was made of thymocytes. Receptors originate from a human donor. The CDR3 runs from the conserved cysteine through the conserved F or W. A D gene is named only where the DNA matches it firmly. Only part of the rows carry a size: once, few, many, or a class if the clone is expanded.

>TRBV5-1|TRBJ2-7|NA|16|TRBD2
CASSWPNETSVYEQYF
TGCGCCAGCAGCTGGCCGAATGAGACTAGCGTTTACGAGCAGTACTTC
>TRBV7-3|TRBJ2-3|NA|17|TRBD2
CASSAKTSGSRTDTQYF
TGTGCCAGCAGCGCCAAGACTAGCGGGAGCCGTACAGATACGCAGTATTTT
>TRBV7-8|TRBJ1-6|NA|15|TRBD1
CASSPRQGANSPLHF
TGTGCCAGCAGCCCCCGACAGGGTGCTAATTCACCCCTCCACTTT
>TRBV15|TRBJ2-7|NA|17|NA
CATSREPRRLVGYEQYF
TGTGCCACCAGCAGAGAGCCGAGGCGACTAGTCGGCTACGAGCAGTACTTC
>TRBV28|TRBJ2-5|NA|14|NA
CASSLGRGRETQYF
TGTGCCAGCAGTTTGGGTAGGGGTCGGGAGACCCAGTACTTC
>TRBV27|TRBJ2-3|NA|15|NA
CASSLSSGDTDTQYF
TGTGCCAGCAGTTTATCGTCGGGGGACACAGATACGCAGTATTTT
>TRBV30|TRBJ2-7|once|17|NA
CAWRRKHEKTNVYEQYF
TGTGCCTGGAGGCGGAAACACGAGAAGACAAATGTATACGAGCAGTACTTC
>TRBV18|TRBJ1-2|NA|13|NA
CASNRPADYGYTF
TGTGCCAGCAACCGACCAGCAGACTATGGCTACACCTTC
>TRBV2|TRBJ1-3|NA|13|TRBD1
CASSQQGYHTIYF
TGTGCCAGCAGCCAACAGGGGTATCACACCATATATTTT
>TRBV27|TRBJ2-1|NA|18|NA
CASSLSIYGAEDTNEQFF
TGTGCCAGCAGTTTATCGATATACGGGGCGGAGGACACGAATGAGCAGTTCTTC
>TRBV7-2|TRBJ2-2|NA|16|TRBD2
CASSPGLAGATGELFF
TGTGCCAGCAGCCCGGGACTAGCGGGAGCTACCGGGGAGCTGTTTTTT
>TRBV6-1|TRBJ2-5|NA|15|NA
CASSEGLVHQETQYF
TGTGCCAGCAGTGAAGGACTAGTGCACCAAGAGACCCAGTACTTC
>TRBV7-2|TRBJ1-5|NA|17|TRBD1
CASSLGDRGLGNQPQHF
TGTGCCAGCAGCTTAGGGGACAGGGGCCTCGGCAATCAGCCCCAGCATTTT
>TRBV23-1|TRBJ2-5|NA|16|NA
CASKPGGVPNQETQYF
TGCGCCAGTAAACCAGGCGGGGTCCCGAATCAAGAGACCCAGTACTTC
>TRBV10-3|TRBJ1-4|NA|13|NA
CAISVVPTGKLFF
TGTGCCATCAGTGTGGTACCGACGGGTAAACTGTTTTTT
>TRBV7-9|TRBJ2-7|NA|17|TRBD2
CASSLERAGGGSYEQYF
TGTGCCAGCAGCTTAGAACGTGCGGGAGGGGGTTCCTACGAGCAGTACTTC
>TRBV2|TRBJ2-1|NA|16|TRBD2
CASSVLAGGRNNEQFF
TGTGCCAGCAGTGTCCTAGCGGGAGGGCGAAACAATGAGCAGTTCTTC
>TRBV11-2|TRBJ2-3|once|18|NA
CASSLVYVGGWGGDTQYF
TGTGCCAGCAGCTTAGTTTATGTAGGCGGGTGGGGAGGAGATACGCAGTATTTT
>TRBV5-6|TRBJ1-4|NA|14|NA
CASSLPNPREKLFF
TGTGCCAGCAGCCTCCCCAACCCGAGGGAAAAACTGTTTTTT
>TRBV11-2|TRBJ2-7|NA|18|TRBD2
CASIFGGGTSGSADEQYF
TGTGCCAGCATCTTTGGAGGGGGGACTAGCGGGAGCGCGGACGAGCAGTACTTC
>TRBV7-2|TRBJ1-4|once|16|NA
CASSLASGGATEKLFF
TGTGCCAGCAGCTTAGCCTCCGGGGGGGCTACTGAAAAACTGTTTTTT
>TRBV5-6|TRBJ2-1|NA|15|TRBD2
CASSVRTSGSSGEFF
TGTGCCAGCAGCGTGCGTACTAGCGGGAGTAGTGGGGAGTTCTTC
>TRBV27|TRBJ2-7|NA|17|TRBD2
CASSPGTSGLRSYEQYF
TGTGCCAGCAGTCCCGGGACTAGCGGTTTACGCTCCTACGAGCAGTACTTC
>TRBV5-8|TRBJ1-5|NA|15|NA
CASSNCRDGNQPQHF
TGTGCCAGCAGCAATTGCCGGGACGGCAATCAGCCCCAGCATTTT
>TRBV6-1|TRBJ2-7|NA|13|TRBD1
CASTTGQGPEQYF
TGTGCCAGCACTACAGGACAGGGCCCCGAGCAGTACTTC
>TRBV19|TRBJ2-7|NA|17|TRBD1
CASSIGSGQVGTNEQYF
TGTGCCAGTAGTATAGGAAGTGGACAGGTGGGCACCAACGAGCAGTACTTC
>TRBV27|TRBJ1-2|NA|15|TRBD1
CASSIRTGGNYGYTF
TGTGCCAGCAGTATCAGGACAGGGGGAAACTATGGCTACACCTTC
>TRBV19|TRBJ2-4|NA|16|TRBD2
CASSPTLAGGVYIQYF
TGTGCCAGTAGCCCCACACTAGCGGGAGGTGTTTACATTCAGTACTTC
>TRBV2|TRBJ2-7|NA|14|TRBD1
CASSERDRCYEQYF
TGTGCCAGCAGTGAAAGGGACAGGTGCTACGAGCAGTACTTC
>TRBV28|TRBJ1-2|NA|11|NA
CASSSPGGYTF
TGTGCCAGCAGTTCCCCGGGGGGCTACACCTTC
>TRBV27|TRBJ2-2|few|16|TRBD2
CASSLGEREGPGELFF
TGTGCCAGCAGTTTAGGGGAGCGGGAGGGGCCCGGGGAGCTGTTTTTT
>TRBV28|TRBJ1-2|NA|15|TRBD1
CASSPKGAGNYGYTF
TGTGCCAGCAGTCCTAAGGGGGCTGGGAACTATGGCTACACCTTC
>TRBV5-4|TRBJ2-3|NA|15|NA
CASSLTGSSTDTQYF
TGTGCCAGCAGTCTAACAGGGTCTAGCACAGATACGCAGTATTTT
>TRBV15|TRBJ2-1|NA|17|NA
CATSRTLQGWSYNEQFF
TGTGCCACCAGCAGAACACTACAGGGTTGGTCCTACAATGAGCAGTTCTTC
>TRBV7-2|TRBJ1-2|NA|11|NA
CASWGGCGYTF
TGTGCCAGCTGGGGGGGTTGTGGCTACACCTTC
>TRBV29-1|TRBJ2-5|NA|15|TRBD1
CSVEGDRTRRETQYF
TGCAGCGTTGAAGGGGACAGGACGCGCCGAGAGACCCAGTACTTC
>TRBV5-1|TRBJ2-3|NA|15|NA
CASSLLAGDTDTQYF
TGCGCCAGCAGCTTGTTAGCAGGGGATACAGATACGCAGTATTTT
>TRBV5-5|TRBJ2-3|NA|13|NA
CASSDGRTDTQYF
TGTGCCAGCAGCGACGGGCGAACAGATACGCAGTATTTT
>TRBV11-1|TRBJ2-1|NA|14|NA
CASSLGDSTHEQFF
TGTGCCAGCAGCTTAGGGGACTCAACCCATGAGCAGTTCTTC
>TRBV5-5|TRBJ2-1|NA|14|TRBD1
CASSWDRLNNEQFF
TGTGCCAGCAGCTGGGACAGGCTAAACAATGAGCAGTTCTTC
>TRBV27|TRBJ2-7|NA|15|NA
CASSLVPGFLYEQYF
TGTGCCAGCAGTTTAGTTCCGGGATTTCTATACGAGCAGTACTTC
>TRBV2|TRBJ2-5|NA|14|NA
CASSGGGRGETQYF
TGTGCCAGCAGTGGAGGGGGAAGAGGAGAGACCCAGTACTTC
>TRBV7-2|TRBJ2-2|NA|18|TRBD2
CASSQLKPGLADTGELFF
TGTGCCAGCAGCCAACTAAAACCGGGACTAGCGGACACCGGGGAGCTGTTTTTT
>TRBV10-2|TRBJ2-1|NA|19|TRBD2
CASTSKREGRYGSYNEQFF
TGCGCCAGCACCTCAAAGCGGGAGGGTAGGTATGGCTCCTACAATGAGCAGTTCTTC
>TRBV7-2|TRBJ2-3|NA|14|NA
CASSLPGDGDTQYF
TGTGCCAGCAGCTTACCGGGAGATGGAGATACGCAGTATTTT
>TRBV29-1|TRBJ2-7|NA|16|TRBD2
CSAKGGTSGWRGEQYF
TGCAGCGCAAAAGGGGGGACTAGCGGTTGGAGGGGCGAGCAGTACTTC
>TRBV27|TRBJ2-1|NA|14|NA
CASSLEVGYNEQFF
TGTGCCAGCAGTTTAGAGGTTGGCTACAATGAGCAGTTCTTC
>TRBV30|TRBJ1-2|NA|14|NA
CAWKAGLAYYGYTF
TGTGCCTGGAAAGCAGGGTTGGCCTACTATGGCTACACCTTC
>TRBV25-1|TRBJ2-7|NA|13|NA
CASSGGRDYEQYF
TGTGCCAGCAGTGGGGGGCGCGACTACGAGCAGTACTTC
>TRBV28|TRBJ1-4|NA|11|NA
CVSSLNEKLFF
TGTGTCAGCAGTTTAAATGAAAAACTGTTTTTT
>TRBV28|TRBJ1-5|NA|16|TRBD1
CASSLGDREINQPQHF
TGTGCCAGCAGTTTGGGGGACAGGGAGATCAATCAGCCCCAGCATTTT
>TRBV6-7|TRBJ2-5|NA|18|NA
CASSYSWGAGKTQETQYF
TGTGCCAGCAGTTACTCCTGGGGAGCGGGTAAAACCCAAGAGACCCAGTACTTC
>TRBV4-1|TRBJ2-5|NA|16|TRBD2
CASSRGLAGIQETQYF
TGCGCCAGCAGCCGGGGACTAGCGGGGATCCAAGAGACCCAGTACTTC
>TRBV9|TRBJ2-1|NA|14|TRBD2
CASSGGAGVSEQFF
TGTGCCAGCAGTGGGGGAGCGGGAGTAAGTGAGCAGTTCTTC